These 13 T cell receptor beta chains were all obtained from the same sample, sequenced in a study of T cell responses to AZD1222 COVID-19 vaccine. Sequencing used immunoSEQ multiplex PCR; TCRdb keeps in-frame clones, though not all of them. The sample lists 56,000 or so clones, 80% seen once, with around 5% in the top ten. The source material was peripheral blood, sampled 28 days after the second AZD1222 dose. The origin of the receptors is an adult who received the AZD1222 COVID-19 vaccine.

This chain links TRBV5-1 with TRBJ2-7; TRBD2 aligns across 15 bases. CDR1 is SGHRS, CDR2 YFSETQ, per germline. The V gene end was trimmed by 5 bases and the J gene end by 0 bases; junction bases not matched to a gene: 6. The CDR3 has 17 residues. The CDR3 here is CASSMGTSGRTSYEQYF. The DNA of the CDR3 is TGCGCCAGCAGTATGGGGACTAGCGGGAGGACCTCCTACGAGCAGTACTTC.

The chain carries TRBV5-4 and TRBJ2-3, with D perhaps matching TRBD2 (5 bases). From germline, CDR1 is SGHNT and CDR2 YYREEE (reference sequence). There are 18 residues in the CDR3. V lost 1 base, J lost 2 bases, and 20 bases lay in between. The CDR3 nucleotides are TGTGCCAGCAGCTTGATGGGCCGGGGAAAGAGGGCCACAGATACGCAGTATTTT. Translation gives CASSLMGRGKRATDTQYF.

The chain combines TRBV20-1 with TRBJ1-2; D call uncertain. The CDR3 extends over 11 amino acids. V lost 6 bases, J lost 9 bases, and 14 bases lay in between. The germline CDR1 and CDR2 sequences are DFQATT and SNEGSKA (reference sequence). CDR3 nucleotide sequence: TGCAGTGCGAAGTGGGCGGGTAGCTACACCTTC. Translating gives CSAKWAGSYTF.

The V and J genes are TRBV7-9 and TRBJ2-1; D is unclear. Trimming took 3 bases from V and 0 from J, leaving 6 bases between them. Per germline, CDR1 SEHNR and CDR2 FQNEAQ (reference sequence). This CDR3 spans 14 amino acids. Here the CDR3 reads CASSLQNSYNEQFF. Here the CDR3 DNA reads TGTGCCAGCAGCTTGCAGAACTCCTACAATGAGCAGTTCTTC.

The chain has TRBV6-4 and TRBJ1-6, with 9 bases matching TRBD1. Trimming took 4 bases from V and 5 from J; bases not matched to a gene: 9. Germline lookup yields CDR1 MRHNA and CDR2 SNTAGT. The CDR3 runs 17 residues. The CDR3 sequence is CASSVTGTGNHNSPLHF. The CDR3, as DNA: TGTGCCAGCAGTGTCACCGGGACAGGGAACCATAATTCACCCCTCCACTTT.

This clone was counted only a few times. The J gene is TRBJ1-1, the V gene TRBV3-1 (or the pseudogene TRBV3-2), with D possibly TRBD1 on 5 matching bases. Trimming pared 0 bases from V and 1 base from J, leaving 6 bases between. Germline assignment: CDR1 LGHDT and CDR2 YNNKEL (reference sequence). This CDR3 has 14 residues. CDR3: CASSQEGGNTEAFF. CDR3 sequence (DNA): TGTGCCAGCAGCCAAGAGGGGGGGAACACTGAAGCTTTCTTT.

V is TRBV7-9 and J is TRBJ1-1; 8 positions match TRBD1. The CDR3 has 15 residues. The V gene end was trimmed by 1 base and the J gene end by 4 bases; junction bases not matched to a gene: 5. The V gene's germline CDR1 is SEHNR and CDR2 FQNEAQ (reference sequence). As DNA, the CDR3 is TGTGCCAGCAGCTTAGGGACAGGGAGGGGCACTGAAGCTTTCTTT. Residues: CASSLGTGRGTEAFF.

The genes are TRBV4-2 and TRBJ1-5; 7 bases agree with TRBD1. The CDR3 spans 15 residues. J lost 6 bases, V lost 0 bases, and 5 bases had no gene match. CDR1 LGHNA and CDR2 YNFKEQ come from the germline V gene. The CDR3 region has the DNA TGTGCCAGCAGCCAAGATGCGTCAGGGGGTCAGCCCCAGCATTTT. Protein: CASSQDASGGQPQHF.

The V call is TRBV11-3, the J call TRBJ2-3; a possible D gene is TRBD1 (6 bases). Germline assignment: CDR1 SGHNT and CDR2 YENEEA. The CDR3 contains 13 residues. Trimming removed 2 bases at V and 8 bases at J, with 11 bases between. CDR3: CASSLSAGVTQYF. In nucleotides, the CDR3 is TGTGCCAGCAGCTTAAGTGCAGGGGTTACGCAGTATTTT.

V gene TRBV3-1 (or the pseudogene TRBV3-2) combines with J gene TRBJ2-3, with 10 nucleotides matching TRBD1. Germline CDR1 LGHDT, CDR2 YNNKEL (reference sequence). CDR3 length: 16 residues. J gave up 6 bases and V 1 base, and 7 bases lay outside the gene matches. The CDR3, as DNA: TGTGCCAGCAGCCAAGGGGACAGGGGACCACAGGATACGCAGTATTTT. Its translation is CASSQGDRGPQDTQYF.

The chain links TRBV7-3 to TRBJ2-1, with 8 nucleotides matching TRBD2. V shed 5 bases and J 8 bases; nucleotides not matched to a gene: 14. Germline CDR1 and CDR2: SGHTA and FQGTGA. The CDR3 covers 16 residues. The CDR3 sequence is CASSPTGLGIDHEQFF. CDR3 nucleotide sequence: TGTGCCAGCAGCCCCACGGGACTAGGTATAGACCATGAGCAGTTCTTC.

The chain is built from TRBV2 and TRBJ1-2; 8 positions agree with TRBD1. Germline loops: CDR1 SNHLY, CDR2 FYNNEI. After removal of 8 bases from V and 1 base from J, the junction contained 12 bases not matched to a gene. The CDR3 extends over 16 amino acids. The CDR3 DNA is TGTGCCAGCGATTGGACAGGGAGCGGATTTAACTATGGCTACACCTTC. Translated, it gives CASDWTGSGFNYGYTF.

This chain joins TRBV28 and TRBJ2-2, with 9 bases identical to TRBD1. CDR3 length equals 16 residues. Germline values: CDR1 MDHEN, CDR2 SYDVKM. Trimming removed 3 bases from V and 5 bases from J; junction bases left unmatched: 7. This CDR3 is CASSFRRQGGTGELFF. The CDR3 nucleotides read TGTGCCAGCAGTTTTCGGAGACAGGGGGGAACCGGGGAGCTGTTTTTT.